This TCR beta chain appears in the sequencing data of a study of vaccination and CD4 T cells after COVID-19. At the level of the study: Controls had a CEFX pool, an HIV-1 Nef pool, or no peptide added. Notes on the study in general: 304 of 307 vaccine-specific clones from convalescent patients were spike mono-reactive. Going from roughly 21 to 40, median SARS-CoV-2-reactive clonotypes did not rise significantly. Early post-infection timepoints were missing, and relatively few convalescent patients were studied.

Scientists ran DNA taken from cultured CD4+ T cells through the Oncomine TCR Beta short-read assay for sequencing. Cultured CD4+ T cells were the source of extracted genomic DNA. TCRdb independently ran MiXCR on the PCR reads; one entry per CDR3 protein. Of 10,000 or so distinct CDR3 sequences listed, around 32% were seen once; the top ten hold over 11%. In the case of this clonotype: Its matching antigen is unknown.

The ends were cut back, 2 bases at V and 2 bases at J, with 7 bases in the middle. This CDR3 region has 14 residues. Per the germline V gene, CDR1 is SNHLY and CDR2 is FYNNEI. The treatment was: 10-day PBMC culture with coronavirus spike peptide pools or control peptides (ViraFEST assay). CD4+ T cells of the unexposed donor were collected before the COVID-19 pandemic (2011-2018). The material sequenced was CD4+ T cells from blood, cultured in vitro. This chain connects TRBV2 to TRBJ1-5; D possibly corresponds to TRBD1 (5 bases). The clonotype originates from a human donor in good health. CDR3: CASSERGRNQPQHF. The CDR3 nucleotides are TGTGCCAGCAGTGAAAGGGGACGCAATCAGCCCCAGCATTTT.